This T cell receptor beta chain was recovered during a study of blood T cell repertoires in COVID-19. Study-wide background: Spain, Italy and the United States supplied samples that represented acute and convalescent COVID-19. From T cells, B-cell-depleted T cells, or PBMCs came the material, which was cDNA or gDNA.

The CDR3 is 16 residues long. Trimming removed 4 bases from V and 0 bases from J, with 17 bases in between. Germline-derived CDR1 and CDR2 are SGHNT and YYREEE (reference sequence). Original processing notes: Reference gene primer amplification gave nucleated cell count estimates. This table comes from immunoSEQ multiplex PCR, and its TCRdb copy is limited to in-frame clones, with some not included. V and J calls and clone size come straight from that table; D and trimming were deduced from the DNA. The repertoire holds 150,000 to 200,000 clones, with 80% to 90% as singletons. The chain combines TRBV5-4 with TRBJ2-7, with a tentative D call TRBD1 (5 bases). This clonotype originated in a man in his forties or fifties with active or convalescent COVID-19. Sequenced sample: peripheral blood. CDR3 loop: CASSIQPARVSYEQYF. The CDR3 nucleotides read TGTGCCAGCAGCATTCAACCCGCCAGGGTCTCCTACGAGCAGTACTTC.